This TCR beta chain stems from a study of graft-versus-host responses after intestinal transplantation. Responder CD3+CD4+ and CD3+CD8+ cells that were proliferating and CFSE-low were sorted after the reaction. Produced via immunoSEQ multiplex PCR; TCRdb's table is partial and in-frame only. This sample has fewer than 25,000 clones, with 56% found just once. Findings and caveats of the study: Recipient marrow showed GvH clones, some seen first in ileum or blood.

The origin of this receptor is a human patient who received an intestinal transplant. The sequencing used alloreactive CD4+ T cells from a mixed lymphocyte reaction culture, collected before intestinal transplant. Subset of the sample: CFSE-low proliferating T cells sorted from roughly 6-day pre-transplant mixed lymphocyte reaction (GvH or HvG direction).

The CDR3: CAISELGGGSGTDTQYF. The CDR3 DNA reads as TGTGCCATCAGTGAGCTCGGGGGGGGTAGCGGCACAGATACGCAGTATTTT. The chain combines TRBV10-3 with TRBJ2-3; TRBD2 aligns across 8 bases. This CDR3 comprises 17 residues. V shed 2 bases, J shed 1 base, and the junction held 8 bases outside the gene matches. From germline, CDR1 is ENHRY and CDR2 SYGVKD.